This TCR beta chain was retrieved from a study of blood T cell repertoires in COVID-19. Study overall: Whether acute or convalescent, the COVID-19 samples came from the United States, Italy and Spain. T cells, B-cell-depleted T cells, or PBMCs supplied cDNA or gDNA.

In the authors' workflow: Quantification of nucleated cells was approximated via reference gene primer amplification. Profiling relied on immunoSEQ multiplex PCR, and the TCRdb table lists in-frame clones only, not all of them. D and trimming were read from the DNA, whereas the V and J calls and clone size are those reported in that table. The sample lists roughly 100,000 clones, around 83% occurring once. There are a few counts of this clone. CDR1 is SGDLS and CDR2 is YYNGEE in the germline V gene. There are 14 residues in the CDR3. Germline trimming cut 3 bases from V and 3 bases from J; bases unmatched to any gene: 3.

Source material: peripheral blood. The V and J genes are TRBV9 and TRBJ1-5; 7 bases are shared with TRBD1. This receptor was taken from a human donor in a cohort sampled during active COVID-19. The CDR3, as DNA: TGTGCCAGCAGCGCACAGGGGCTCAATCAGCCCCAGCATTTT. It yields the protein CASSAQGLNQPQHF.